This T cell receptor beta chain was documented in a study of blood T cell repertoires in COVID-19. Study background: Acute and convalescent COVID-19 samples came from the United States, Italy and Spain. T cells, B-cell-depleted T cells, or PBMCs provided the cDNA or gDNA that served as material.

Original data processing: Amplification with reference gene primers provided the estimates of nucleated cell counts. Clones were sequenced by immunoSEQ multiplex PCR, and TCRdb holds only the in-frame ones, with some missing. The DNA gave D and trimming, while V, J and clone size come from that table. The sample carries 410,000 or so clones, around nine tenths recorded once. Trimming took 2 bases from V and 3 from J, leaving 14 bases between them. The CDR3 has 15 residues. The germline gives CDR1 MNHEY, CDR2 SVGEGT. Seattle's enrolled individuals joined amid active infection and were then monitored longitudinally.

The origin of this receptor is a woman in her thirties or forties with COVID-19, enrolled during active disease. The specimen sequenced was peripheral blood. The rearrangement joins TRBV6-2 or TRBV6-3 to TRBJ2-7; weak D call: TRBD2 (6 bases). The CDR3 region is CASSYPTRPNYEQYF. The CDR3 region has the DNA TGTGCCAGCAGTTACCCGACTAGACCAAACTACGAGCAGTACTTC.